This TCR beta chain was profiled in a study of CD8+ T cells in alopecia areata. As for the study in general: A 6-month period off drug followed tofacitinib, which lasted 6 to 18 months. Percentage of affected scalp area was the basis on which treated patients' severity was scored.

Treatment in this sample: oral pan-JAK inhibitor, 5-10 mg twice daily. Sequencing templates came from extracted RNA that was reverse transcribed into cDNA. Sequenced by immunoSEQ multiplex PCR; TCRdb stores in-frame clones only, minus some. The sample shows around 99,000 clones, roughly 89% of them seen only once. Study results and limitations: Numerous clones, expanded in lesions, remained in scalp and blood during tofacitinib. Among the top 100, expanded CD8+ clones were significantly decreased by tofacitinib, as was scalp clonality.

As for this clone: The antigen is not known.

V was pared by 3 bases and J by 0 bases, with 17 bases of the junction left unmatched. The CDR3 has 20 residues. CDR1 is SGHTA and CDR2 is FQGTGA in the germline V gene. The source was CD8+ T cells sorted from blood, collected at week 24, from a patient treated with tofacitinib. The sequence was obtained from a human donor with alopecia areata. This sequence joins TRBV7-3 and TRBJ1-5; 7 bases are shared with TRBD1. This CDR3 reads CASSFKDIRDREYSNQPQHF. CDR3 DNA sequence: TGTGCCAGCAGCTTTAAAGATATCCGGGACAGAGAATATAGCAATCAGCCCCAGCATTTT.